The 27 T cell receptor beta chains presented below share a single source sample, sequenced in a study of T cells in Graves' hyperthyroidism and ophthalmopathy. The CDR3 regions of TCR beta were amplified from RNA transcripts. First-round RT-PCR with HTBI primers amplified the TCR CDR3 region. In TCRdb, the multiplex PCR reads were re-called with MiXCR into one record per CDR3 protein. The sample has 150,000 or so distinct CDR3 sequences, roughly a fifth seen once. The source material was blood. The receptors were sampled from a woman aged 50 to 60 with Graves' hyperthyroidism that later progressed to Graves' ophthalmopathy.

The J gene is TRBJ2-2, the V gene TRBV5-1; 9 bases match TRBD1. Germline lookup yields CDR1 SGHRS and CDR2 YFSETQ. The CDR3 consists of 15 residues. The J segment lost 7 bases and the V segment lost 0 bases, leaving 4 bases of the junction unmatched. CDR3 sequence: CASSLAQGANGELFF. CDR3 in DNA: TGCGCCAGCAGCTTGGCACAGGGGGCCAACGGGGAGCTGTTTTTT.

This clonotype has a count of ten or more. The V gene is TRBV28, the J gene TRBJ2-7; 7 bases fit TRBD2. Germline V gives CDR1 MDHEN, CDR2 SYDVKM. J was trimmed by 3 bases and V by 7 bases; bases with no gene match: 12. The CDR3 length is 15 residues. The CDR3 bases are TGTGCCAGCACCTTACTCGGGCGGGAGAGCTACGAGCAGTACTTC. Translated: CASTLLGRESYEQYF.

The rearrangement links TRBV5-1 to TRBJ1-1; D call uncertain. This CDR3 is 13 amino acids long. CDR1 is SGHRS, CDR2 YFSETQ, per germline. Trimming removed 5 bases at V and 0 bases at J, with 8 bases between. CDR3 sequence reads: CASRLTVNTEAFF. The CDR3 DNA is TGCGCCAGCAGGCTAACAGTGAACACTGAAGCTTTCTTT.

The chain carries TRBV20-1 and TRBJ1-1, with D hard to call. The germline CDR1 and CDR2 sequences are DFQATT and SNEGSKA (reference sequence). V was pared by 3 bases and J by 5 bases, with 19 bases between. The CDR3 sequence is 15 residues long. The CDR3 DNA reads as TGCAGTGCTAGTCGGCGGGAGGGCGGTTGGACTGAAGCTTTCTTT. As protein: CSASRREGGWTEAFF.

The V call is TRBV12-3 or TRBV12-4, the J call TRBJ1-4, with TRBD1 as a possible D gene (5 bases). The CDR3 has 15 amino acids. V was clipped by 0 bases and J by 9 bases, with 14 bases between them. This CDR3 is CASSLAGRGYQKLFF. Written as DNA, the CDR3 is TGTGCCAGCAGTTTAGCGGGGCGCGGGTATCAAAAACTGTTTTTT.

This clonotype has ten or more counts. The rearrangement links TRBV7-2 to TRBJ2-5; 10 nucleotides agree with TRBD1. V gave up 3 bases and J gave up 5 bases; unmatched junction bases: 3. The germline gives CDR1 SGHTA, CDR2 FQGNSA. The CDR3 consists of 14 residues. CDR3 loop: CASSLDRGKETQYF. The CDR3 DNA is TGTGCCAGCAGCTTGGACAGGGGGAAGGAGACCCAGTACTTC. The whole variable domain, filled in from reference TRBV7-2 and TRBJ2-5, reads GAGVSQSPSNKVTEKGKDVELRCDPISGHTALYWYRQSLGQGLEFLIYFQGNSAPDKSGLPSDRFSAERTGGSVSTLTIQRTQQEDSAVYLCASSLDRGKETQYFGPGTRLLVL.

The chain couples TRBV7-8 to TRBJ2-6; 16 nucleotides agree with TRBD2. The germline gives CDR1 SGHVS, CDR2 FQNEAQ. V was clipped by 5 bases and J by 2 bases; unmatched bases: 3. The CDR3 has 18 amino acids. The CDR3: CASSLGLAGGPGANVLTF. The CDR3 DNA reads TGTGCCAGCAGCCTGGGACTAGCGGGAGGGCCTGGGGCCAACGTCCTGACTTTC.

Regarding this clonotype: A much more abundant neighbour one base away suggests this may be a read error. This rearrangement joins TRBV28 to TRBJ2-5; a weak D match, TRBD2 (6 bases). Germline CDR1 reads MDHEN; CDR2 reads SYDVKM. The CDR3 has 15 amino acids. CDR3 residues: CACSSRGRRGETQYF. The CDR3 nucleotides read TGTGCCTGCAGTAGCAGAGGGAGGAGGGGAGAGACCCAGTACTTC. Full variable domain (rest looked up from reference TRBV28 and TRBJ2-5): DVKVTQSSRYLVKRTGEKVFLECVQDMDHENMFWYRQDPGLGLRLIYFSYDVKMKEKGDIPEGYSVSREKKERFSLILESASTNQTSMYLCACSSRGRRGETQYFGPGTRLLVL.

In its sample, this clonotype was seen a few times. V is TRBV18 and J is TRBJ1-1, with D perhaps TRBD1 (6 bases). The CDR3 totals 15 residues. V was clipped by 3 bases and J by 0 bases, with 11 bases between them. Germline V gene lookup returns CDR1 KGHSH and CDR2 LQKENI. The CDR3, as DNA: TGTGCCAGCTCACCTTCACAGGGCATGAACACTGAAGCTTTCTTT. Protein sequence: CASSPSQGMNTEAFF.

This clonotype has a count of ten or more. This chain connects TRBV20-1 to TRBJ2-7, with 10 bases matching TRBD2. There are 13 residues in the CDR3. CDR1 DFQATT and CDR2 SNEGSKA come from the germline V gene (reference sequence). This CDR3 is CSKSSGSSYEQYF. The CDR3 DNA sequence: TGCAGCAAGTCTAGCGGGAGCTCCTACGAGCAGTACTTC.

The chain is built from TRBV20-1 and TRBJ1-1; D is perhaps TRBD1 (5 bases). CDR1 and CDR2 from the germline V gene are DFQATT and SNEGSKA (reference sequence). The length of the CDR3 is 12 residues. V was clipped by 3 bases and J by 5 bases, with 10 bases between them. The CDR3 loop is CSARQGKTEAFF. The CDR3 nucleotides read TGCAGTGCTAGGCAGGGTAAGACTGAAGCTTTCTTT.

This clonotype was counted between two and nine times. The chain combines TRBV19 with TRBJ2-5; 8 bases fit TRBD2. Germline CDR1 and CDR2: LNHDA and SQIVND (reference sequence). The trim removed 4 bases at V and 6 bases at J, leaving 7 bases unmatched. The CDR3 sequence is 14 residues long. CDR3 DNA: TGTGCCAGTAGTACCACCGCGGGGGGCAAGACCCAGTACTTC. It encodes CASSTTAGGKTQYF.

This clonotype was recorded many times. This chain uses TRBV6-1 with TRBJ1-2, with D possibly matching TRBD1 (5 bases). Germline lookup yields CDR1 MNHNS and CDR2 SASEGT. The CDR3 is 15 amino acids. The ends were cut back, 6 bases at V and 1 base at J, with 15 bases in the middle. The CDR3 here is CASRPNRDFNYGYTF. The CDR3 DNA reads as TGTGCCAGCAGACCCAACCGGGACTTTAACTATGGCTACACCTTC.

This clonotype showed up just a few times. This chain links TRBV9 with TRBJ2-2, with D unclear. The CDR3 extends over 13 amino acids. V lost 0 bases to trimming and J lost 4 bases, with 4 bases between them. Germline-derived CDR1 and CDR2 are SGDLS and YYNGEE. The CDR3: CASSVVATGELFF. DNA of the CDR3: TGTGCCAGCAGCGTAGTAGCCACCGGGGAGCTGTTTTTT.

In this sample, this clonotype turned up many times. The V call is TRBV18, the J call TRBJ2-7; 7 bases fit TRBD1. Germline CDR1 reads KGHSH; CDR2 reads LQKENI. This CDR3 spans 14 amino acids. With V trimmed by 3 bases and J by 1 base, 3 bases remained unmatched. CDR3 residues: CASSPGQASYEQYF. The CDR3 DNA sequence: TGTGCCAGCTCACCCGGACAGGCTTCCTACGAGCAGTACTTC.

The chain employs TRBV10-3 and TRBJ2-7; 10 bases are a match to TRBD2. Trimming at V came to 6 bases and at J to 3 bases, leaving 14 bases not matched to a gene. Looked up from germline, CDR1 is ENHRY and CDR2 is SYGVKD. The CDR3 runs 17 residues. The CDR3 nucleotides are TGTGCCATCAGGCCTGCCGGGGGGACTAGCGAGCGCTACGAGCAGTACTTC. Translating it yields CAIRPAGGTSERYEQYF.

This clonotype was detected only a few times. The chain couples TRBV5-1 to TRBJ1-1, with 8 bases fitting TRBD1. Trimming at V came to 0 bases and at J to 1 base, leaving 8 bases not matched to a gene. Per germline, CDR1 SGHRS and CDR2 YFSETQ. This CDR3 region has 17 residues. CDR3: CASSLGNTGGGNTEAFF. CDR3 in DNA: TGCGCCAGCAGCTTGGGTAACACAGGGGGGGGGAACACTGAAGCTTTCTTT.

V gene TRBV2 combines with J gene TRBJ2-7; D call uncertain. Germline CDR1 is SNHLY and CDR2 is FYNNEI. The CDR3 spans 13 residues. Trimming took 5 bases from V and 9 from J, leaving 17 bases between them. CDR3 sequence: CASSKATRFGQYF. The CDR3, as DNA: TGTGCCAGCAGTAAGGCAACCCGTTTTGGGCAGTACTTC. Supplemented by reference TRBV2 and TRBJ2-7, the full variable domain reads EPEVTQTPSHQVTQMGQEVILRCVPISNHLYFYWYRQILGQKVEFLVSFYNNEISEKSEIFDDQFSVERPDGSNFTLKIRSTKLEDSAMYFCASSKATRFGQYFGPGTRLTVT.

The rearrangement joins TRBV20-1 to TRBJ2-3; 7 bases align to TRBD2. The CDR3 is 14 amino acids. The V gene's germline CDR1 is DFQATT and CDR2 SNEGSKA (reference sequence). Germline trimming cut 3 bases from V and 3 bases from J; bases unmatched to any gene: 6. The CDR3 is CSASLTSATDTQYF. The CDR3 DNA follows: TGCAGTGCTAGTCTTACTAGCGCAACAGATACGCAGTATTTT.

Remarks on this clonotype: With a much larger clone just one base away, this may be a read error. The CDR3: CASSLTSDRGYGYTF. CDR3 sequence (DNA): TGTGCCAGCAGCTTAACAAGCGACAGGGGCTATGGCTACACCTTC. The rearrangement links TRBV5-5 to TRBJ1-2, with 8 bases lining up with TRBD1. With 2 bases clipped from V and 4 bases from J, the junction kept 7 bases outside the gene matches. The CDR3 spans 15 residues. The germline CDR1 and CDR2 sequences are SGHKS and YYEKEE (reference sequence). Complete variable domain (other parts from reference TRBV5-5 and TRBJ1-2): DAGVTQSPTHLIKTRGQQVTLRCSPISGHKSVSWYQQVLGQGPQFIFQYYEKEERGRGNFPDRFSARQFPNYSSELNVNALLLGDSALYLCASSLTSDRGYGYTFGSGTRLTVV.

This clonotype was seen a handful of times. The chain recombines TRBV6-1 with TRBJ2-3; D not certain. Trimming cost V 4 bases and J 6 bases, with 14 bases left between them. Germline CDR1 reads MNHNS; CDR2 reads SASEGT. The CDR3 totals 14 residues. The chain's CDR3 is CASSVDGTRDTQYF. The CDR3 nucleotides are TGTGCCAGCAGTGTAGACGGAACCAGGGATACGCAGTATTTT.

Many counts were recorded for this clonotype. The V call is TRBV28, the J call TRBJ2-7, with unresolved D. The CDR3 covers 12 residues. Looked up from germline, CDR1 is MDHEN and CDR2 is SYDVKM. The V end was cut by 6 bases, the J end by 5 bases, with 11 bases between. CDR3 in DNA: TGTGCCAGCAGACCCGCCGTCCACGAGCAGTACTTC. It translates to CASRPAVHEQYF.

As DNA, the CDR3 is TGTGCCAGCAGCATGGACAGGGGGCGGGAGCAGTACTTC. Translating it yields CASSMDRGREQYF. The chain couples TRBV6-4 to TRBJ2-7, with TRBD1 matching over 11 bases. Germline lookup yields CDR1 MRHNA and CDR2 SNTAGT. This CDR3 region has 13 residues. Trimming took 6 bases from V and 7 from J; bases not matched to a gene: 5.

The chain combines TRBV10-3 with TRBJ2-1; 8 bases are shared with TRBD2. Germline loops: CDR1 ENHRY, CDR2 SYGVKD. The CDR3 spans 14 residues. The junction had 8 bases not matched to a gene; V was cut back by 7 bases and J by 6 bases. CDR3: CAIKTSANSNEQFF. The DNA of the CDR3 is TGTGCCATCAAGACTAGCGCCAATTCCAATGAGCAGTTCTTC.

As regards this clonotype: A single base separates this from a much larger clone, so it may be a read error. The rearrangement links TRBV3-1 to TRBJ2-7; 7 bases are a match to TRBD2. CDR3 size: 15 residues. Trimming at V came to 5 bases and at J to 0 bases, leaving 7 bases not matched to a gene. Per the germline V gene, CDR1 is LGHDT and CDR2 is YNNKEL (reference sequence). CDR3 sequence: CASSASGGSSYEQYF. The CDR3 nucleotides are TGTGCCAGCAGCGCTTCGGGGGGTAGCTCCTACGAGCAGTACTTC.

Within the sample, this clonotype is medium-sized. This chain joins TRBV12-3 or TRBV12-4 and TRBJ2-3; unclear D gene. The V end was cut by 7 bases, the J end by 0 bases, with 8 bases between. The CDR3 totals 13 residues. The CDR3 loop is CASNFGSTDTQYF. The DNA of the CDR3 is TGTGCCAGCAATTTTGGGAGCACAGATACGCAGTATTTT.

This clonotype has a count of ten or more. V and J are TRBV11-2 and TRBJ2-7; TRBD2 aligns across 11 bases. Germline CDR1 reads SGHAT; CDR2 reads FQNNGV. This CDR3 has 16 amino acids. V lost 1 base and J lost 2; bases outside the gene matches: 4. The CDR3 reads CASSLAGTSGAYEQYF. The CDR3 coding sequence is TGTGCCAGCAGCTTAGCCGGGACTAGCGGTGCCTACGAGCAGTACTTC.